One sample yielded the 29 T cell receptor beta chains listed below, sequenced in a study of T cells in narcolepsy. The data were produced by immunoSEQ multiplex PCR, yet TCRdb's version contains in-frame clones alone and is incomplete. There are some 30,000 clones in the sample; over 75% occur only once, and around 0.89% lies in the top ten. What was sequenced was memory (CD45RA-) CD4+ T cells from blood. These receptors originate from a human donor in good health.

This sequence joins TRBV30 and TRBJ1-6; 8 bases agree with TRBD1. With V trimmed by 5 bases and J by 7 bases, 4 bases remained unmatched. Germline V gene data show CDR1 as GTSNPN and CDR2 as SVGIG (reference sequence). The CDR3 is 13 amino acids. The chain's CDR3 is CAWADRGNSPLHF. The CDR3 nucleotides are TGTGCCTGGGCCGACAGGGGCAATTCACCCCTCCACTTT.

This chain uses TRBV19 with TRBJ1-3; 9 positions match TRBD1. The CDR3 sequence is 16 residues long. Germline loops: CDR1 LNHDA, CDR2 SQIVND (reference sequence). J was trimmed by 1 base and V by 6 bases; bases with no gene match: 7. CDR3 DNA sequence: TGTGCCAGTAGCCTCAAGGGGACAGGGTCTGGAAACACCATATATTTT. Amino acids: CASSLKGTGSGNTIYF.

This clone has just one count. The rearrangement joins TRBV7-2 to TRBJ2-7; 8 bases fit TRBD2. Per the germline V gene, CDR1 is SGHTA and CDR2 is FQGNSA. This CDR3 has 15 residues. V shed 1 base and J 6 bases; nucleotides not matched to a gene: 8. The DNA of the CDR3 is TGTGCCAGCAGCTTAGATTTATGGAGCGGGAGCGAGCAGTACTTC. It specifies CASSLDLWSGSEQYF.

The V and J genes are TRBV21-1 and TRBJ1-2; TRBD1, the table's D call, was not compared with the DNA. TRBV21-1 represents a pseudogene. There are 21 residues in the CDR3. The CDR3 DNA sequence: TGTGCCAGCAGCAAAAAAGGATCCGACAGGGAGGTTCATGGGTTCGACTATGGCTACACCTTC. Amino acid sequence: CASSKKGSDREVHGFDYGYTF.

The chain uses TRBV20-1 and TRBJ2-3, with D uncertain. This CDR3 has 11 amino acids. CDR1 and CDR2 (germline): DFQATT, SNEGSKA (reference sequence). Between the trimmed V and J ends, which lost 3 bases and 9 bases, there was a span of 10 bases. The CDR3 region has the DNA TGCAGTGCTAGTCGGCTAGACACGCAGTATTTT. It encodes CSASRLDTQYF.

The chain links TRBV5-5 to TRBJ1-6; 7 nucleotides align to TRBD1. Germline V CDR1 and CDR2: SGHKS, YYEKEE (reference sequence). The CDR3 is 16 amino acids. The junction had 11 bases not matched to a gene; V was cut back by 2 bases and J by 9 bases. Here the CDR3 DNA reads TGTGCCAGCAGCTTAAGACAGGGAGGATTTGGTTCACCCCTCCACTTT. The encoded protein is CASSLRQGGFGSPLHF.

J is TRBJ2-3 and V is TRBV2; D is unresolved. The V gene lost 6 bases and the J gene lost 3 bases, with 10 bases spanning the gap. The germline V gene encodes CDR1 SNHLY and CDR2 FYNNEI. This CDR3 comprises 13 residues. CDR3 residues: CASRPSVTDTQYF. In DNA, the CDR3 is TGTGCCAGCAGGCCCAGCGTGACAGATACGCAGTATTTT.

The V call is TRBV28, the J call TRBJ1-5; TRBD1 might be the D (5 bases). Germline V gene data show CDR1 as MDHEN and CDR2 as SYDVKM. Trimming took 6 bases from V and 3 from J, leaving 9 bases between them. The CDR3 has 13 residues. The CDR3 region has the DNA TGTGCCAGCAGCGGGACGGTCAATCAGCCCCAGCATTTT. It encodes CASSGTVNQPQHF.

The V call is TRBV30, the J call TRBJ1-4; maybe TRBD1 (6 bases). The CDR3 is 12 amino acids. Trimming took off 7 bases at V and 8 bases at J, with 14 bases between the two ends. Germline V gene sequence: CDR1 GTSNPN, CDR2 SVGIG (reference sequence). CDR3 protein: CAYGQMLEKLFF. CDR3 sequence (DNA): TGTGCCTACGGACAGATGTTGGAAAAACTGTTTTTT.

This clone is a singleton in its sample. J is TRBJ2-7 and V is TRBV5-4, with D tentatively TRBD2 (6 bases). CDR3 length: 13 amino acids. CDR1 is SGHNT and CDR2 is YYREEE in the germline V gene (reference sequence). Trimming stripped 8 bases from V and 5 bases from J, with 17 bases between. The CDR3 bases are TGTGCCAGTAAGGGTTGGGGGAGGAACGAGCAGTACTTC. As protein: CASKGWGRNEQYF. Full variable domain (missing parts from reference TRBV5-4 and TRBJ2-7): ETGVTQSPTHLIKTRGQQVTLRCSSQSGHNTVSWYQQALGQGPQFIFQYYREEENGRGNFPPRFSGLQFPNYSSELNVNALELDDSALYLCASKGWGRNEQYFGPGTRLTVT.

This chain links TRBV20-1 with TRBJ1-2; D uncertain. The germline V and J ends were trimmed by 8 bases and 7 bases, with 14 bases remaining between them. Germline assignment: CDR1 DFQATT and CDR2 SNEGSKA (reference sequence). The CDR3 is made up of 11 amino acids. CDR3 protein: CSTPTPGGYTF. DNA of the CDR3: TGCAGTACGCCGACACCGGGTGGCTACACCTTC.

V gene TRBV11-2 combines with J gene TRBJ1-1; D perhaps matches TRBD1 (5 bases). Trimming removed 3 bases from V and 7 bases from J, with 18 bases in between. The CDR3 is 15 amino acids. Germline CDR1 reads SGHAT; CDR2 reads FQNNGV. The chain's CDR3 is CASSFPGAGTGEAFF. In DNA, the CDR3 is TGTGCCAGCAGCTTCCCCGGGGCAGGAACGGGTGAAGCTTTCTTT.

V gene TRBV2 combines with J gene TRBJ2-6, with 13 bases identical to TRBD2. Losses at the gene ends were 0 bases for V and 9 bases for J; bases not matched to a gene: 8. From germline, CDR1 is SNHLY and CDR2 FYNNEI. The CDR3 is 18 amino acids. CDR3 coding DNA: TGTGCCAGCAGTGAAGCGCGGAGACTAGCGGGAGGAGGCAACGTCCTGACTTTC. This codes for CASSEARRLAGGGNVLTF.

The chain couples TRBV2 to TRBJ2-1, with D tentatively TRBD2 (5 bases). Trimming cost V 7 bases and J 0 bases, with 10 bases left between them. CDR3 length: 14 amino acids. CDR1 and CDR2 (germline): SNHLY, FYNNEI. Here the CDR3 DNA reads TGTGCCAGCAAAAACGACTACTCCTACAATGAGCAGTTCTTC. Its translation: CASKNDYSYNEQFF.

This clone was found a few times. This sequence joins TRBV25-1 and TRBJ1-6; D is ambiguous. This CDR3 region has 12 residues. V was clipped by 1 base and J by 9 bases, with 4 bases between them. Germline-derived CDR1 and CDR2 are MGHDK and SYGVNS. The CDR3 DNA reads TGTGCCAGCAGTGAATGGGGTTCACCCCTCCACTTT. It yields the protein CASSEWGSPLHF.

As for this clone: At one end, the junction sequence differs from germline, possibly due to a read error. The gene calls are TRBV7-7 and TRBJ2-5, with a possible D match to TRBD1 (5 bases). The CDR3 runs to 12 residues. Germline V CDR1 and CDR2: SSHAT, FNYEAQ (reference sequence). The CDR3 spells CASSLRGETQYF. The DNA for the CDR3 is TGTGCTAGCAGCTTAAGGGGAGAGACCCAGTACTTC.

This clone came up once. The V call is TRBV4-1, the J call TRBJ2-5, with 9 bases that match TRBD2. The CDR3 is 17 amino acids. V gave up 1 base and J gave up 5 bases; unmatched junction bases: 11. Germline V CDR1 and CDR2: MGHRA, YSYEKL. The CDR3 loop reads CASSQVQLAGSRETQYF. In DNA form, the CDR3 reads TGCGCCAGCAGCCAAGTCCAGCTAGCGGGATCAAGGGAGACCCAGTACTTC.

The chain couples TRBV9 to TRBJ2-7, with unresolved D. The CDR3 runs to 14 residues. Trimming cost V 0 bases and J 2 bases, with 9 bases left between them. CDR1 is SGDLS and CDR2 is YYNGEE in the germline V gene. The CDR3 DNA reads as TGTGCCAGCAGCGTAGCTTCCGTGGCCTACGAGCAGTACTTC. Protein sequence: CASSVASVAYEQYF. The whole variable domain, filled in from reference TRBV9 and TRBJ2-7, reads DSGVTQTPKHLITATGQRVTLRCSPRSGDLSVYWYQQSLDQGLQFLIQYYNGEERAKGNILERFSAQQFPDLHSELNLSSLELGDSALYFCASSVASVAYEQYFGPGTRLTVT.

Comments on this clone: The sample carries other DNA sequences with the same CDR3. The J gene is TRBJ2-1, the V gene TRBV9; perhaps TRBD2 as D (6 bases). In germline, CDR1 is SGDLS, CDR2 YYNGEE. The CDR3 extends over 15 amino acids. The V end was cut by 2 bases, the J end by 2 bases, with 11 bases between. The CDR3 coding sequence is TGTGCCAGCAGCGTCGAGGGAGGTCCCTACAATGAGCAGTTCTTC. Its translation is CASSVEGGPYNEQFF.

Here the CDR3 reads CASTRDVRAEEKLFF. The CDR3 DNA reads TGCGCCAGCACCCGGGACGTAAGGGCCGAGGAAAAACTGTTTTTT. The chain has TRBV5-1 and TRBJ1-4, with D tentatively TRBD1 (5 bases). The V gene's germline CDR1 is SGHRS and CDR2 YFSETQ. Trimming cost V 6 bases and J 8 bases, with 20 bases left between them. There are 15 residues in the CDR3.

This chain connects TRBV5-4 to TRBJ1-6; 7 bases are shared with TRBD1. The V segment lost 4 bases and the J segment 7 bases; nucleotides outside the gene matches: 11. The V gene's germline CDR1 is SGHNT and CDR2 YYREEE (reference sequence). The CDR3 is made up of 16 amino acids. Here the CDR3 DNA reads TGTGCCAGCAGCGAGACTTATAGGGGGCCAAATTCACCCCTCCACTTT. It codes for CASSETYRGPNSPLHF.

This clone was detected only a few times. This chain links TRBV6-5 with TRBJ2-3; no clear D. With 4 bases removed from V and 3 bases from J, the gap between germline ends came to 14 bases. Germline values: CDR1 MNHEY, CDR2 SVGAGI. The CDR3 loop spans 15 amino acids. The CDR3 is CASSSAGSRTDTQYF. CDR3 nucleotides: TGTGCCAGCAGTTCCGCCGGGTCCAGAACAGATACGCAGTATTTT.

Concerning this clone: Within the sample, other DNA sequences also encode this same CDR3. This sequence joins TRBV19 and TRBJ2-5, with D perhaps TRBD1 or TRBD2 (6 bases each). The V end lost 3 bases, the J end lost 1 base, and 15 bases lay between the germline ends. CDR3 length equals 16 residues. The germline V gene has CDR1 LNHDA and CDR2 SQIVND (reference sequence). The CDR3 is CASSIGQPAGQETQYF. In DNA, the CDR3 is TGTGCCAGTAGTATCGGACAGCCAGCGGGCCAAGAGACCCAGTACTTC. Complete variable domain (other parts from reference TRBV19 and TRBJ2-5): DGGITQSPKYLFRKEGQNVTLSCEQNLNHDAMYWYRQDPGQGLRLIYYSQIVNDFQKGDIAEGYSVSREKKESFPLTVTSAQKNPTAFYLCASSIGQPAGQETQYFGPGTRLLVL.

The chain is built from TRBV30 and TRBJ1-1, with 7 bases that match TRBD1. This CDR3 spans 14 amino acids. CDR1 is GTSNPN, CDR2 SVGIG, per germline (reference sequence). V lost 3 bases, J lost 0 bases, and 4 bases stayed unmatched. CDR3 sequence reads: CAWRQGELNTEAFF. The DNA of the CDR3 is TGTGCCTGGAGGCAGGGGGAACTGAACACTGAAGCTTTCTTT.

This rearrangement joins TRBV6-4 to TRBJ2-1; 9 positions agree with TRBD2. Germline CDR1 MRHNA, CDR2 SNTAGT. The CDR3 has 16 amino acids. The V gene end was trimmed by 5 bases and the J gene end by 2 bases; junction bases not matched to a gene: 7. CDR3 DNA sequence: TGTGCCAGCAGTCTTTTAGCGGGGGTACCCTACAATGAGCAGTTCTTC. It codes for CASSLLAGVPYNEQFF.

CDR3 sequence (DNA): TGTGCCAGCAGTGTACCGGGACAGGGAAATGAGCAGTTCTTC. Protein: CASSVPGQGNEQFF. This chain links TRBV28 with TRBJ2-1, with 9 bases aligning to TRBD1. This CDR3 has 14 amino acids. The germline CDR1 and CDR2 sequences are MDHEN and SYDVKM. With V trimmed by 5 bases and J by 7 bases, 6 bases remained unmatched.

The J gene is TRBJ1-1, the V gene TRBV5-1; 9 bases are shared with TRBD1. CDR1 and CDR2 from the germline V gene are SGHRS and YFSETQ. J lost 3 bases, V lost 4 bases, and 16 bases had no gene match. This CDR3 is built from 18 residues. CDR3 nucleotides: TGCGCCAGCAGCCGTACCGGGACAGGGAGGGTGAGGGACACTGAAGCTTTCTTT. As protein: CASSRTGTGRVRDTEAFF.

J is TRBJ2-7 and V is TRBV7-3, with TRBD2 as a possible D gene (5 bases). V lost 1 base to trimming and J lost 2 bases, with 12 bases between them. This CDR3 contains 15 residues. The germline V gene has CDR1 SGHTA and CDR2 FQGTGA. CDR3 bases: TGTGCCAGCAGCTTAATGGCGGGCCTAACCTACGAGCAGTACTTC. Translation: CASSLMAGLTYEQYF.

CDR3 sequence: CASSDPPPGTQYF. The CDR3 DNA follows: TGTGCCAGCAGTGACCCCCCACCAGGGACCCAGTACTTC. This chain links TRBV25-1 with TRBJ2-5; no clear D gene. The V end was cut by 3 bases, the J end by 7 bases, with 12 bases between. The germline CDR1 and CDR2 sequences are MGHDK and SYGVNS. This CDR3 comprises 13 residues.